This TCR beta chain was identified during a study of CD4 T cells in relation to SARS-CoV-2 and coronaviruses. In the study overall: Convalescent patients had median age roughly 37 years, range about 21 to 75.

Generated by immunoSEQ multiplex PCR, the TCRdb table keeps only in-frame clones and is missing some. The table has approximately 37,000 clones, 70% to 90% seen once. Concerning this clone: What it binds is unknown.

Study-wide results and caveats: Compared with monoreactive clones, crossreactive clones showed significantly weaker SARS-CoV-2 expansion. Each donor contributed either pre-pandemic or post-infection samples, not both.

The V and J ends lost 4 bases and 0 bases respectively, with 10 bases between them. Germline-derived CDR1 and CDR2 are LGHDT and YNNKEL (reference sequence). CDR3 size: 14 residues. This TCR was sampled from an adult with COVID-19. The sample taken for sequencing was memory CD4+ T cells from PBMCs. This chain links TRBV3-1 (or the pseudogene TRBV3-2) with TRBJ2-7, with unresolved D. The CDR3 bases are TGTGCCAGCAGCCGGCAGCTAAGCTCCTACGAGCAGTACTTC. The encoded protein is CASSRQLSSYEQYF.